One T cell receptor beta chain is described in this entry. The CDR3 contains 15 residues. Trimming shortened V by 6 bases and J by 6 bases, and 15 bases separated the two germline ends. The data are from a study of T-cell reconstitution after alpha-beta-depleted transplantation in children. As it was prepared, the TCRbeta library received unique molecular identifiers. TCRdb independently ran MiXCR on the PCR reads; one entry per CDR3 protein. The sample records around 340,000 distinct CDR3 sequences, 13% being singletons. The starting material was PBMCs, obtained from the stem cell graft. V gene TRBV12-3 or TRBV12-4 combines with J gene TRBJ1-6, with D perhaps TRBD1 (5 bases). This TCR was sampled from a human donor who donated a stem cell graft to a child with Fanconi anemia. The CDR3 DNA reads as TGTGCCAGCAGAGCGAGGGACGGGATTAATTCACCCCTCCACTTT. This translates into CASRARDGINSPLHF.